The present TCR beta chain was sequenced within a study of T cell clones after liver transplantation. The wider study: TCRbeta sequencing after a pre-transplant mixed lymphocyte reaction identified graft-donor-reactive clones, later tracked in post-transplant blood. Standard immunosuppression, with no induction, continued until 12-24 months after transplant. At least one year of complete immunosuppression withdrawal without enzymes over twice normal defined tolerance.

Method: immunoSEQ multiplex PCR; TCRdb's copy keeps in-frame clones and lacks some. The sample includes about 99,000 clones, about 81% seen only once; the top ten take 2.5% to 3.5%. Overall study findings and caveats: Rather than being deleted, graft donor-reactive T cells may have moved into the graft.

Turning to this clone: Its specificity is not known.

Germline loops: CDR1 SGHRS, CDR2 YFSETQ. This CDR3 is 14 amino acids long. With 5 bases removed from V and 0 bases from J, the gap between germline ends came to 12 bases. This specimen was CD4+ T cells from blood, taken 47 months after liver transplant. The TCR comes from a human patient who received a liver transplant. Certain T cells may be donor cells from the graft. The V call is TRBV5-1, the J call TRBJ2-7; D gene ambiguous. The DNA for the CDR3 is TGCGCCAGCAGGGTAGGCGTGAGCTCCTACGAGCAGTACTTC. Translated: CASRVGVSSYEQYF.